The present T cell receptor (beta chain) was sequenced within a study of shared clonotypes between healthy human individuals. Several immunoSEQ plates held equal portions of the genomic DNA taken from each subset. Profiled with immunoSEQ multiplex PCR; TCRdb holds only in-frame clones, not every one. Here the sample spans 1,100,000 or so clones, 78% being singletons. Notes on the study in general: The sampled material consisted only of blood, and tissue repertoires are likely to differ. With a few donors compared, around 5% of naive CD4 clonotypes were shared. A generally larger estimated richness was seen in naive subsets than in memory subsets.

J lost 4 bases, V lost 6 bases, and 3 bases had no gene match. The germline V gene encodes CDR1 MNHNS and CDR2 SASEGT. The CDR3 loop spans 13 amino acids. Notes on this clone: What it binds is not known.

The sequence derives from a man in his late teens or twenties in good health. Some clones in this sample may be carry-over from other donors' samples. The chain employs TRBV6-1 and TRBJ1-5, with 7 bases that match TRBD1. Material: memory CD4+ T cells from PBMCs. Subset of the sample: CD45RA-negative fraction. The CDR3 bases are TGTGCCAGCAGCCGGACAGGTAATCAGCCCCAGCATTTT. Residues: CASSRTGNQPQHF.